Listed below are T cell receptor beta chains from one sample, sequenced in a study of blood T cell repertoires in COVID-19. Only in-frame clones appear in the TCRdb table, and some are missing; sequencing was by immunoSEQ multiplex PCR. Here the sample spans some 70,000 clones, 88% being singletons. Specimen: peripheral blood. The receptors originated from a human donor in a cohort sampled during active COVID-19. Both conserved end residues are part of each CDR3. A D gene is named only where the DNA matches it firmly. Size tells how often a clone was seen (once, few, many) or the class of an expanded clone, and some rows leave it out.

size,V,J,length,D,CDR3,DNA
once,TRBV2,TRBJ1-6,14,NA,CASSSQVKDSPLHF,TGTGCCAGCAGTTCACAGGTGAAGGATTCACCCCTCCACTTT
NA,TRBV11-2,TRBJ2-7,14,NA,CASSLDGATSEQYF,TGTGCCAGCAGCTTAGATGGGGCGACTAGCGAGCAGTACTTC
NA,TRBV18,TRBJ2-3,13,NA,CASSPRTADTQYF,TGTGCCAGCTCACCACGGACAGCAGATACGCAGTATTTT
NA,TRBV18,TRBJ2-1,16,NA,CASSPPAGTSYNEQFF,TGTGCCAGCTCACCACCGGCGGGAACCTCCTACAATGAGCAGTTCTTC
once,TRBV3-1/TRBV3-2,TRBJ2-1,16,TRBD2,CASISLSGGAGNEQFF,TGTGCCAGCATATCCCTGAGCGGGGGGGCCGGCAATGAGCAGTTCTTC
NA,TRBV10-2,TRBJ2-4,13,NA,CASGGQIQNIQYF,TGCGCCAGCGGAGGACAGATACAAAACATTCAGTACTTC
once,TRBV28,TRBJ2-4,17,TRBD1,CASSPAQGRVAKNIQYF,TGTGCCAGCAGTCCCGCACAGGGGAGAGTAGCCAAAAACATTCAGTACTTC
NA,TRBV19,TRBJ2-2,13,NA,CANRQVPRGELFF,TGTGCAAATAGACAGGTTCCTCGGGGGGAGCTGTTTTTT
NA,TRBV6-5,TRBJ1-2,13,NA,CASGREAYDGYTF,TGTGCCAGCGGCAGGGAGGCTTATGACGGCTACACCTTC
NA,TRBV4-1,TRBJ1-5,16,NA,CASSQDAGIWNQPQHF,TGCGCCAGCAGTCAGGACGCGGGTATTTGGAATCAGCCCCAGCATTTT
NA,TRBV18,TRBJ2-5,12,NA,CASSPYEETQYF,TGTGCCAGCTCACCATATGAAGAGACCCAGTACTTC
NA,TRBV19,TRBJ1-2,14,NA,CASSIRGANYGYTF,TGTGCCAGTAGTATACGGGGGGCCAACTATGGCTACACCTTC
once,TRBV5-1,TRBJ2-4,17,TRBD1,CASSLVGTGFTKNIQYF,TGCGCCAGCAGCTTGGTTGGGACAGGGTTTACCAAAAACATTCAGTACTTC
once,TRBV20-1,TRBJ2-1,16,TRBD2,CSASDPGGGPGQEQFF,TGCAGTGCTAGTGACCCGGGAGGGGGTCCTGGTCAGGAGCAGTTCTTC
NA,TRBV5-6,TRBJ1-5,14,NA,CASSLGQLNQPQHF,TGTGCCAGCAGCTTGGGACAGCTAAATCAGCCCCAGCATTTT
NA,TRBV7-3,TRBJ2-1,15,TRBD1,CASSRRGSAYNEQFF,TGTGCCAGCAGCCGCAGGGGGTCTGCCTACAATGAGCAGTTCTTC
NA,TRBV5-4,TRBJ1-2,15,TRBD1,CASSDTGVLNYGYTF,TGTGCCAGCAGCGATACAGGGGTTCTTAACTATGGCTACACCTTC
once,TRBV21-1,TRBJ1-4,15,NA,CASSKITATNEKLFF,TGTGCCAGCAGCAAAATCACAGCAACTAATGAAAAACTGTTTTTT
once,TRBV28,TRBJ2-2,15,TRBD1,CASRQGPLNTGELFF,TGTGCCAGTCGACAGGGACCGCTGAACACCGGGGAGCTGTTTTTT
NA,TRBV5-1,TRBJ1-3,15,TRBD1,CASSLADRDGNTIYF,TGCGCCAGCAGCTTGGCCGACAGGGACGGAAACACCATATATTTT
NA,TRBV3-1/TRBV3-2,TRBJ1-2,13,TRBD1,CASTQRGQSGYTF,TGTGCCAGCACCCAAAGGGGGCAAAGCGGCTACACCTTC
NA,TRBV27,TRBJ2-7,14,NA,CASSLSGQDYEQYF,TGTGCCAGCAGTTTATCGGGCCAGGACTACGAGCAGTACTTC
NA,TRBV24-1,TRBJ1-2,13,NA,CATSHQGDYGYTF,TGTGCCACCAGTCACCAGGGCGACTATGGCTACACCTTC
NA,TRBV6-2/TRBV6-3,TRBJ2-2,19,TRBD2,CASSYPTSGRTPNTGELFF,TGTGCCAGCAGTTACCCAACTAGCGGGAGGACCCCGAACACCGGGGAGCTGTTTTTT
NA,TRBV19,TRBJ2-1,17,TRBD2,CASSIEASGGIYNEQFF,TGTGCCAGTAGTATAGAAGCTAGCGGCGGGATATACAATGAGCAGTTCTTC
NA,TRBV12-3/TRBV12-4,TRBJ2-5,13,TRBD1,CASSMDRAETQYF,TGTGCCAGCAGTATGGACAGGGCGGAGACCCAGTACTTC
NA,TRBV3-1/TRBV3-2,TRBJ1-2,15,NA,CASSQEETPRYGYTF,TGTGCCAGCAGCCAAGAGGAGACCCCGCGATATGGCTACACCTTC
NA,TRBV9,TRBJ1-3,14,NA,CASSISGLGNTIYF,TGTGCCAGCAGCATCTCAGGGCTGGGAAACACCATATATTTT
NA,TRBV7-2,TRBJ1-1,14,NA,CASSPRQVNTEAFF,TGTGCCAGCAGCCCGAGACAGGTGAACACTGAAGCTTTCTTT
NA,TRBV9,TRBJ1-6,15,TRBD1,CASSVGRGINSPLHF,TGTGCCAGCAGCGTAGGCAGGGGGATTAATTCACCCCTCCACTTT
once,TRBV18,TRBJ1-6,16,TRBD1,CASSSTGGTYNSPLHF,TGTGCCAGCTCATCTACAGGGGGGACCTATAATTCACCCCTCCACTTT
NA,TRBV6-6,TRBJ2-5,13,NA,CASGARLQETQYF,TGTGCCAGCGGGGCACGGCTCCAAGAGACCCAGTACTTC
NA,TRBV19,TRBJ2-3,15,NA,CASSMASARGDTQYF,TGTGCCAGTAGTATGGCTAGCGCACGGGGAGATACGCAGTATTTT
NA,TRBV27,TRBJ1-5,14,TRBD1,CASSQGVGNQPQHF,TGTGCCAGCAGTCAGGGGGTAGGCAATCAGCCCCAGCATTTT
NA,TRBV28,TRBJ1-5,14,NA,CASSLGLGGQPQHF,TGTGCCAGCAGTTTAGGTTTAGGGGGTCAGCCCCAGCATTTT
NA,TRBV2,TRBJ1-4,12,TRBD1,CASGTDNEKLFF,TGTGCCAGTGGGACAGACAATGAAAAACTGTTTTTT
NA,TRBV19,TRBJ2-4,17,NA,CASSFSPGGIAKNIQYF,TGTGCCAGTAGTTTCAGTCCTGGCGGGATAGCCAAAAACATTCAGTACTTC
NA,TRBV27,TRBJ2-6,14,NA,CASTGPSGANVLTF,TGTGCCAGCACAGGTCCCTCTGGGGCCAACGTCCTGACTTTC
NA,TRBV5-6,TRBJ1-6,13,TRBD1,CASTGQGNSPLHF,TGTGCCAGCACTGGACAGGGGAATTCACCCCTCCACTTT
NA,TRBV18,TRBJ2-5,15,NA,CASSPQQGPQETQYF,TGTGCCAGCTCACCACAACAGGGCCCCCAAGAGACCCAGTACTTC
NA,TRBV11-2,TRBJ2-1,18,NA,CASSYRLPSGVFYNEQFF,TGTGCCAGCAGTTATCGGTTACCCTCGGGAGTATTCTACAATGAGCAGTTCTTC
NA,TRBV4-1,TRBJ2-2,16,NA,CASSLRRFFDTGELFF,TGCGCCAGCAGCCTCAGGAGGTTCTTCGACACCGGGGAGCTGTTTTTT
NA,TRBV4-3,TRBJ1-4,13,NA,CASSQDMTEKLFF,TGCGCCAGCAGCCAAGATATGACAGAAAAACTGTTTTTT
few,TRBV28,TRBJ2-7,17,NA,CASSLSPPSPSSYEQYF,TGTGCCAGCAGTTTATCGCCCCCTAGTCCCAGCTCCTACGAGCAGTACTTC
once,TRBV2,TRBJ2-2,13,NA,CASRSEHTGELFF,TGTGCCAGCAGGTCGGAGCACACCGGGGAGCTGTTTTTT
NA,TRBV24-1,TRBJ2-3,13,NA,CATSDHRTDTQYF,TGTGCCACCAGTGACCATAGAACAGATACGCAGTATTTT
NA,TRBV5-5,TRBJ2-3,15,NA,CASKTTGDSVNAQYF,TGTGCCAGCAAGACGACCGGGGACTCCGTAAATGCGCAGTATTTT
NA,TRBV6-1,TRBJ1-5,16,TRBD1,CASSELAGQGNQPQHF,TGTGCCAGCAGTGAACTCGCCGGACAGGGCAATCAGCCCCAGCATTTT
NA,TRBV7-2,TRBJ2-1,13,TRBD2,CASSLSGRNEQFF,TGTGCCAGCAGCTTAAGCGGGAGGAACGAGCAGTTCTTC
NA,TRBV18,TRBJ2-3,17,TRBD2,CASSPSGTSGNADTQYF,TGTGCCAGCTCACCTTCAGGGACTAGCGGGAATGCAGATACGCAGTATTTT
NA,TRBV7-8,TRBJ2-7,17,TRBD2,CASSSLRAGGPSLEQYF,TGTGCCAGCAGCTCCCTTCGGGCGGGAGGGCCGTCCCTCGAGCAGTACTTC
NA,TRBV19,TRBJ2-2,13,NA,CASSMVYSGELFF,TGTGCCAGTAGTATGGTTTACTCCGGGGAGCTGTTTTTT
NA,TRBV7-2,TRBJ1-1,13,NA,CASRIGGNTEAFF,TGTGCCAGCAGGATCGGGGGGAACACTGAAGCTTTCTTT
NA,TRBV2,TRBJ1-2,13,NA,CASSEGGDYGYTF,TGTGCCAGCAGTGAGGGCGGGGACTATGGCTACACCTTC
NA,TRBV5-8,TRBJ2-3,16,NA,CASSLLINMGADTQYF,TGTGCCAGCAGCCTACTGATAAATATGGGCGCAGATACGCAGTATTTT